The text below deals with one T cell receptor (beta chain). These data belong to a study of blood T cell repertoires in COVID-19. Turning to the study itself: The United States, Italy and Spain supplied acute and convalescent COVID-19 samples. T cells, B-cell-depleted T cells, or PBMCs supplied cDNA or gDNA.

Authors' data handling: Scientists estimated how many nucleated cells there were by amplifying reference gene primers. The repertoire was sequenced with immunoSEQ multiplex PCR; TCRdb's copy has only in-frame clones and lacks some. V and J calls and clone size follow that table, whereas D and trimming were derived from the DNA. The repertoire has over 20,000 clones, about nine tenths of them found once; the top ten carry roughly 7.3%. This CDR3 is 13 amino acids long. Per germline, CDR1 LNHDA and CDR2 SQIVND (reference sequence). Trimming left V 5 bases short and J 6 bases short, with 12 bases between.

Sequences were obtained from peripheral blood. The TCR originated in a man between 65 and 85 years old with active COVID-19. V and J are TRBV19 and TRBJ2-3; a possible D gene is TRBD2 (6 bases). CDR3 region: CASSWPGADTQYF. The CDR3, as DNA: TGTGCCAGTAGTTGGCCGGGAGCCGATACGCAGTATTTT.